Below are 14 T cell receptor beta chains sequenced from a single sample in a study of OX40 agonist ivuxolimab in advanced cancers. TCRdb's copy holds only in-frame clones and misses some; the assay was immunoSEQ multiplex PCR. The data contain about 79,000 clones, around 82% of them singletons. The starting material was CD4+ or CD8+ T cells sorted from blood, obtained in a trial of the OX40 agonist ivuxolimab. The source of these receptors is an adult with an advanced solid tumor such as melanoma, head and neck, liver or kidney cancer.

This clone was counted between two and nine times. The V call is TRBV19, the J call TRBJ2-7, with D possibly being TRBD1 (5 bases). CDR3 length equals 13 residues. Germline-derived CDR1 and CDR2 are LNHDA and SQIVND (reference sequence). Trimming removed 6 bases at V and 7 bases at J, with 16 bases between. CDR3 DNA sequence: TGTGCCAGTAGAACAACAGGTGGCAGGGAGCAGTACTTC. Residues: CASRTTGGREQYF.

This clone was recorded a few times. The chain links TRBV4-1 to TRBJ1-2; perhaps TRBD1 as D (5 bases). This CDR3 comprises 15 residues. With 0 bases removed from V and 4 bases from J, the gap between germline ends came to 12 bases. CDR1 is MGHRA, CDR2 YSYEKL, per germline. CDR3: CASSQDPGGTYGYTF. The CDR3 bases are TGCGCCAGCAGCCAAGATCCGGGGGGAACCTATGGCTACACCTTC.

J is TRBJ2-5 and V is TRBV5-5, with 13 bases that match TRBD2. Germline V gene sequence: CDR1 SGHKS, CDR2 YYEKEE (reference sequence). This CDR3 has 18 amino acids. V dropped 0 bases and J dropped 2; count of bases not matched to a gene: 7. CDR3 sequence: CASSLVVPGLAGQETQYF. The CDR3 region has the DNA TGTGCCAGCAGCTTGGTGGTACCGGGACTAGCGGGACAAGAGACCCAGTACTTC. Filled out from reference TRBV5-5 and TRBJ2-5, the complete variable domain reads DAGVTQSPTHLIKTRGQQVTLRCSPISGHKSVSWYQQVLGQGPQFIFQYYEKEERGRGNFPDRFSARQFPNYSSELNVNALLLGDSALYLCASSLVVPGLAGQETQYFGPGTRLLVL.

The CDR3 spells CASSPTGGGQNIQYF. The CDR3 DNA follows: TGTGCCAGCAGCCCGACAGGCGGGGGCCAAAACATTCAGTACTTC. V usage is TRBV7-2 and J usage is TRBJ2-4, with D maybe TRBD2 (7 bases). Trimming removed 5 bases from V and 5 bases from J, with 16 bases in between. Germline V gives CDR1 SGHTA, CDR2 FQGNSA. The CDR3 length is 15 residues.

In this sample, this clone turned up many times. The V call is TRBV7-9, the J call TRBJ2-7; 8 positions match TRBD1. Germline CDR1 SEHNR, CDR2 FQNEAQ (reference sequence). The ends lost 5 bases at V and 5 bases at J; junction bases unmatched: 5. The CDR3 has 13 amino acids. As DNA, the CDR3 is TGTGCCAGCAGCGACAGGGGTCACCACGAGCAGTACTTC. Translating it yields CASSDRGHHEQYF.

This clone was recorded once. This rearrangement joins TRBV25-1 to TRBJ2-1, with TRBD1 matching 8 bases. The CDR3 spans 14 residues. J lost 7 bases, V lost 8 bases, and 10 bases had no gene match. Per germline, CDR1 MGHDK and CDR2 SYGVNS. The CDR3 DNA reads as TGTGCCAGCGGTAGACAGGGGATGGAAAATGAGCAGTTCTTC. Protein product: CASGRQGMENEQFF.

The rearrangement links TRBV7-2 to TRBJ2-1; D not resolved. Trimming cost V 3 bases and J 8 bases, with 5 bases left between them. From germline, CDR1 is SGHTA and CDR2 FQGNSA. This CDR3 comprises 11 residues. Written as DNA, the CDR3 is TGTGCCAGCAGCTTTTTGGATGAGCAGTTCTTC. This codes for CASSFLDEQFF.

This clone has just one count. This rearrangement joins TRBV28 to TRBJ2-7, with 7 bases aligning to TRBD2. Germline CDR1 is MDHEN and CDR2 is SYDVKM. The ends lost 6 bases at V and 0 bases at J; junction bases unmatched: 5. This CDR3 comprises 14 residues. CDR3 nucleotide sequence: TGTGCCAGCAGCTCCCGGGACTACTCCTACGAGCAGTACTTC. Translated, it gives CASSSRDYSYEQYF. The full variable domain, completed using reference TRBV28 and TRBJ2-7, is DVKVTQSSRYLVKRTGEKVFLECVQDMDHENMFWYRQDPGLGLRLIYFSYDVKMKEKGDIPEGYSVSREKKERFSLILESASTNQTSMYLCASSSRDYSYEQYFGPGTRLTVT.

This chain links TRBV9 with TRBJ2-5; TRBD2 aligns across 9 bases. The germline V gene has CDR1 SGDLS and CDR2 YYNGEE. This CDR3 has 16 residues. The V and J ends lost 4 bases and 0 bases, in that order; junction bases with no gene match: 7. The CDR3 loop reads CASSLLAGSHQETQYF. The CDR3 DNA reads TGTGCCAGCAGCCTCCTAGCGGGATCCCACCAAGAGACCCAGTACTTC.

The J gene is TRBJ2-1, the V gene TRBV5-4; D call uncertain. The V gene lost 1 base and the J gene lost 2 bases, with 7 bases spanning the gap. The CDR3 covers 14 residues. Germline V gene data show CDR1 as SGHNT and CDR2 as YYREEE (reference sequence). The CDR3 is CASSLFGPYNEQFF. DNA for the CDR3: TGTGCCAGCAGCTTGTTCGGACCCTACAATGAGCAGTTCTTC.

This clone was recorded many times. CDR3 DNA sequence: TGTGCCAGTAGTACATTGAAGTTCGGGGAGCTGTTTTTT. This translates into CASSTLKFGELFF. J is TRBJ2-2 and V is TRBV19; D ambiguous. Germline loops: CDR1 LNHDA, CDR2 SQIVND (reference sequence). V was trimmed by 4 bases and J by 7 bases, leaving 10 bases between them. The length of the CDR3 is 13 residues.

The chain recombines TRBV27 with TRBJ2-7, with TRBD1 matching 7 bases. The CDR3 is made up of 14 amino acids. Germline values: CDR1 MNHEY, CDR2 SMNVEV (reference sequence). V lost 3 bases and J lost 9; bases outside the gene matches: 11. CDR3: CASSFRRQGPGQYF. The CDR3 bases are TGTGCCAGCAGTTTCAGGAGACAGGGACCGGGGCAGTACTTC.

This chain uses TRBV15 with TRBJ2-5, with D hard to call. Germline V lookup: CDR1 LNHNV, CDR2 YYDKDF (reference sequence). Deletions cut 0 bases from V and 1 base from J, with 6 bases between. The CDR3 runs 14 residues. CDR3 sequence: CATSRDVVQETQYF. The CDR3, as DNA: TGTGCCACCAGCAGAGATGTGGTCCAAGAGACCCAGTACTTC. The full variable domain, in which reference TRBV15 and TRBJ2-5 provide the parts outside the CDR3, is DAMVIQNPRYQVTQFGKPVTLSCSQTLNHNVMYWYQQKSSQAPKLLFHYYDKDFNNEADTPDNFQSRRPNTSFCFLDIRSPGLGDTAMYLCATSRDVVQETQYFGPGTRLLVL.

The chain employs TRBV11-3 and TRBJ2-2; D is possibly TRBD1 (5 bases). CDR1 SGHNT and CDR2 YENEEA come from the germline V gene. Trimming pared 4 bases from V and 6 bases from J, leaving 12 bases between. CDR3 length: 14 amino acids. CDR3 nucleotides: TGTGCCAGCAGCTCCGATCAGGGCCCCGGGGAGCTGTTTTTT. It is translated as CASSSDQGPGELFF.